This TCR beta chain is drawn from a study of blood T cell repertoires in COVID-19. V lost 3 bases and J lost 0; bases outside the gene matches: 4. This CDR3 is 16 amino acids long. CDR1 and CDR2 (germline): DFQATT, SNEGSKA (reference sequence). How the authors handled the data: Scientists estimated how many nucleated cells there were by amplifying reference gene primers. The protocol was immunoSEQ multiplex PCR, while the TCRdb copy is restricted to in-frame clones and leaves out a portion. From that table come the V and J calls and clone size; the DNA was used to work out D and trimming. The sample contains some 44,000 clones, over 80% of which appear only once.

The sequence came from a human donor in a cohort sampled during active COVID-19. The specimen was peripheral blood. V is TRBV20-1 and J is TRBJ1-5, with 11 bases matching TRBD1. The CDR3, as DNA: TGCAGTGCTAGTGGGACAGGGGGGACTAGCAATCAGCCCCAGCATTTT. Translated, it gives CSASGTGGTSNQPQHF.